This paragraph covers one T cell receptor (beta chain) sequence. The antigen is unknown. This specimen belongs to a study of beta chain features in type 1 diabetes. Notes on the study in general: Shorter TCRB CDR3s, moderately but significantly so, marked every one of the four CD4+ subsets in Type 1 diabetes patients.

Expressed TCRB transcripts were sequenced because the entire RNA isolate underwent reverse transcription. Assay used: immunoSEQ multiplex PCR; TCRdb lists only in-frame clones, some missing. This sample yields 20,000 to 25,000 clones, of which 50% to 70% are seen a single time; under 0.4% belongs to the top ten. Sequenced material: stem cell memory CD4+ T cells from blood. The receptor was isolated from a young man with type 1 diabetes.

The CDR3 sequence is CASSLDTHGYTF. In nucleotides, the CDR3 is TGTGCCAGCAGCTTAGACACCCATGGCTACACCTTC. This chain connects TRBV7-2 to TRBJ1-2; D not resolved. V dropped 1 base and J dropped 6 bases, with 6 bases sitting between them. This CDR3 is built from 12 residues. The germline gives CDR1 SGHTA, CDR2 FQGNSA.